This T cell receptor (beta chain) was observed in a study of control samples from healthy donors and cancer patients. Profiled with immunoSEQ multiplex PCR; TCRdb holds only in-frame clones, not every one. The table lists more than 100,000 clones, approximately 93% of them singletons. There are 15 residues in the CDR3. The V end was cut by 1 base, the J end by 1 base, with 9 bases between. Per the germline V gene, CDR1 is MDHEN and CDR2 is SYDVKM. The TCR originated in a woman aged 18-29 years in good health. This sequence joins TRBV28 and TRBJ2-3, with D maybe TRBD2 (6 bases). The sequenced sample consisted of blood. The CDR3 protein is CASSLSASGTDTQYF. The CDR3 DNA is TGTGCCAGCAGTTTATCGGCTAGCGGCACAGATACGCAGTATTTT.